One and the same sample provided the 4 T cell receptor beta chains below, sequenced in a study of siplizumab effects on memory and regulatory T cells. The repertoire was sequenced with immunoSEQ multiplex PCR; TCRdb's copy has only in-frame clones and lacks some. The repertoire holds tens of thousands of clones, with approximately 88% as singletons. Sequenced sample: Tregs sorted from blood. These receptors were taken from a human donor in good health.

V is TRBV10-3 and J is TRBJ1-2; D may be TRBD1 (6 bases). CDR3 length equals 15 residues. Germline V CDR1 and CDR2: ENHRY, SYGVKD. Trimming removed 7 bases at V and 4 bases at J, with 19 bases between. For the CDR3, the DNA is TGTGCCATCAAACAGACGGGGGGGCCTCTCTATGGCTACACCTTC. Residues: CAIKQTGGPLYGYTF.

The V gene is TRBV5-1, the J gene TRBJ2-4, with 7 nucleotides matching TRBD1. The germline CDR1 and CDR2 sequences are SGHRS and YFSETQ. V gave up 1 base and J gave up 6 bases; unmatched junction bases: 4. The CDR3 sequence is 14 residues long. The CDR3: CASSLRQGTNIQYF. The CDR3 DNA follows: TGCGCCAGCAGCTTGAGACAGGGTACAAACATTCAGTACTTC.

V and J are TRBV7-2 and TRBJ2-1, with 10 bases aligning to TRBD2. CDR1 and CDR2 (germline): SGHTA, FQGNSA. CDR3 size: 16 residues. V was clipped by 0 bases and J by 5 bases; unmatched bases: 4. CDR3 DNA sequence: TGTGCCAGCAGCTTAGCTCCTAGCGGGAGACACAATGAGCAGTTCTTC. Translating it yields CASSLAPSGRHNEQFF.

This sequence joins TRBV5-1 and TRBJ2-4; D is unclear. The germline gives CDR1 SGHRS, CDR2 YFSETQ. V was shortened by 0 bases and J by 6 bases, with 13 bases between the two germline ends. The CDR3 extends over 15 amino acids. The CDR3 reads CASSLGFGLGNIQYF. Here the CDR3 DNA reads TGCGCCAGCAGCTTGGGGTTCGGGCTAGGAAACATTCAGTACTTC.